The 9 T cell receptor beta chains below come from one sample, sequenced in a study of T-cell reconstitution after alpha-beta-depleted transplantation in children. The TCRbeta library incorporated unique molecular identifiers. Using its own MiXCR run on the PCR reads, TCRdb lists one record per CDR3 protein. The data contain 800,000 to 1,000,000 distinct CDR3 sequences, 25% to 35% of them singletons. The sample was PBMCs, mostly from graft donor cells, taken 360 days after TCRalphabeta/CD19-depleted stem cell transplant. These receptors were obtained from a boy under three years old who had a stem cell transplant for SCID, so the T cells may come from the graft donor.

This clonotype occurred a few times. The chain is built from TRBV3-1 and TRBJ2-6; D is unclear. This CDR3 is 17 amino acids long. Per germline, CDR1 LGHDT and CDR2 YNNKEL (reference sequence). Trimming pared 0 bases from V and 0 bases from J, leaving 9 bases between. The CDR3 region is CASSQDLDTSGANVLTF. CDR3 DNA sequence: TGTGCCAGCAGCCAAGACCTTGACACCTCTGGGGCCAACGTCCTGACTTTC.

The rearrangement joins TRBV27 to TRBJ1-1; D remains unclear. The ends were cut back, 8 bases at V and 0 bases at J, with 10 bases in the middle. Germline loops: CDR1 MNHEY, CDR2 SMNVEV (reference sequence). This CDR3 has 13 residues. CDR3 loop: CASGRRLNTEAFF. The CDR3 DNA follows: TGTGCCAGCGGGCGTAGATTGAACACTGAAGCTTTCTTT.

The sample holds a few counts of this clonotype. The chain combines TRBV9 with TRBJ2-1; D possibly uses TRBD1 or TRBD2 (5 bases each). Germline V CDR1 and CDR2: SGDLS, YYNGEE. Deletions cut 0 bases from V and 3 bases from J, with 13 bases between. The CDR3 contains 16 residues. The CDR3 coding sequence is TGTGCCAGCAGCGTAGCTGGGGCTGGGGGCTACAATGAGCAGTTCTTC. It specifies CASSVAGAGGYNEQFF. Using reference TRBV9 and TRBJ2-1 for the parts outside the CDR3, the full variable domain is DSGVTQTPKHLITATGQRVTLRCSPRSGDLSVYWYQQSLDQGLQFLIQYYNGEERAKGNILERFSAQQFPDLHSELNLSSLELGDSALYFCASSVAGAGGYNEQFFGPGTRLTVL.

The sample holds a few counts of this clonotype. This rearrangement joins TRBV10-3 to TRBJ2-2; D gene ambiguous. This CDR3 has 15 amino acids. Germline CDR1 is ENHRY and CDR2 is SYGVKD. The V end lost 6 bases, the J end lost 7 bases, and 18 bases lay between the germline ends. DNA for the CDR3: TGTGCCATCAGCGTCCACTCCGAAAGTGGCGGGGAGCTGTTTTTT. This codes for CAISVHSESGGELFF.

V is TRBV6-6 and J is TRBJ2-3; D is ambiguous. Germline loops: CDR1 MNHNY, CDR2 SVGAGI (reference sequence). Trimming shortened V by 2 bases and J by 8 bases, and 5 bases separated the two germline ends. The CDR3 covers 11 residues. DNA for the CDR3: TGTGCCAGCAGTTACGCCACTACGCAGTATTTT. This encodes CASSYATTQYF.

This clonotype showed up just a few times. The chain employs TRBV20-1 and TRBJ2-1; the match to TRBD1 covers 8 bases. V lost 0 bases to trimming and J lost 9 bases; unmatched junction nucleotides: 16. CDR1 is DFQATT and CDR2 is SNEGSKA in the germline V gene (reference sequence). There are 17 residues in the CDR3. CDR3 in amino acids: CSARDPGTRDRSAEQFF. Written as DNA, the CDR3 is TGCAGTGCTAGAGACCCTGGCACTCGGGACAGGTCGGCTGAGCAGTTCTTC.

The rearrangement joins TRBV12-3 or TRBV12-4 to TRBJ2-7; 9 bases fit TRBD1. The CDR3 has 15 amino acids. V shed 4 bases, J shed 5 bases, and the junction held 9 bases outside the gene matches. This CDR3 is CASSSLRTGENEQYF. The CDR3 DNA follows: TGTGCCAGCAGTTCCCTCAGGACAGGGGAAAACGAGCAGTACTTC.

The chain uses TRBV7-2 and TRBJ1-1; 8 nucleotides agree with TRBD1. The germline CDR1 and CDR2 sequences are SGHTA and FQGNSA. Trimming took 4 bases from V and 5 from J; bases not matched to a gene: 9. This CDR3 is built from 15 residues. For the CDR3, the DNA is TGTGCCAGCAGCTCCTGGACAGGGAGGGGAACTGAAGCTTTCTTT. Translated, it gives CASSSWTGRGTEAFF.

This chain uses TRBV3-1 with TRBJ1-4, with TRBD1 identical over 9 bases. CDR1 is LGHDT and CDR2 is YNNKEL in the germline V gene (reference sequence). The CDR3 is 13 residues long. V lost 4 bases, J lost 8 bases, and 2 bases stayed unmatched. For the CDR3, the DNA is TGTGCCAGCAGCCGACAGGGGGAAGAAAAACTGTTTTTT. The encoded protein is CASSRQGEEKLFF.